Shown below are 27 T cell receptor beta chains from a single sample sequenced in a study of naive and memory T cell subsets. An equimolar mix of two oligonucleotides served as the beta constant-region primer for TRBC1 and TRBC2. Nested alpha and beta constant-region primers with the SP2 primer drove four PCR rounds on ligated cDNA. MiXCR was run by TCRdb on the UMI-ligation and nested PCR reads, yielding one entry per CDR3 protein. The profile covers about 90,000 distinct CDR3 sequences, with about 11% appearing a single time and more than 0.13% taken by the ten largest. Antigens for these TCRs are unknown. Study-level points and caveats: Possibly reflecting memory cells re-expressing CD45RA, a few larger clonotypes occurred in naive repertoires, especially CD8.

The specimen sequenced was naive CD4+ T cells from blood. These TCRs come from a human donor in good health.

The sample holds a few counts of this clonotype. The chain carries TRBV18 and TRBJ2-7, with D maybe TRBD1 (6 bases). The germline CDR1 and CDR2 sequences are KGHSH and LQKENI. V lost 5 bases to trimming and J lost 5 bases, with 13 bases between them. The length of the CDR3 is 13 residues. The CDR3 bases are TGTGCCAGCTCAGGACTCTACAGGGACGAGCAGTACTTC. This translates into CASSGLYRDEQYF.

This clonotype was picked up a small number of times. The chain couples TRBV6-2 or TRBV6-3 to TRBJ1-1; 7 bases line up with TRBD1. CDR1 is MNHEY and CDR2 is SVGEGT in the germline V gene. J was trimmed by 5 bases and V by 6 bases; bases with no gene match: 9. This CDR3 is 14 amino acids long. The CDR3 DNA follows: TGTGCCAGCAGCCGAAGACAGGGAAAGACTGAAGCTTTCTTT. Protein product: CASSRRQGKTEAFF.

This clonotype was counted at least ten times. This chain's CDR3 is CASSFGTGTAQYF. The CDR3 DNA reads TGTGCCAGCAGTTTCGGGACGGGAACCGCCCAGTACTTC. The chain combines TRBV12-3 or TRBV12-4 with TRBJ2-5, with D perhaps matching TRBD1 or TRBD2 (5 bases each). Trimming removed 3 bases from V and 9 bases from J, with 14 bases in between. This CDR3 contains 13 residues.

The chain employs TRBV12-3 or TRBV12-4 and TRBJ2-7, with D perhaps TRBD1 or TRBD2 (5 bases each). V was shortened by 4 bases and J by 4 bases, with 17 bases between the two germline ends. CDR3 length: 15 residues. DNA of the CDR3: TGTGCCAGCAGTTCGTACGGGGCGGAGGCTTACGAGCAGTACTTC. It yields the protein CASSSYGAEAYEQYF.

In this sample, this clonotype turned up once. The chain employs TRBV20-1 and TRBJ1-6; the match to TRBD1 covers 7 bases. Per the germline V gene, CDR1 is DFQATT and CDR2 is SNEGSKA (reference sequence). This CDR3 has 18 residues. V trimming: 1 base; J trimming: 7 bases; junction bases outside the gene matches: 16. The CDR3 region has the DNA TGCAGTGCTAGAGGAGCTTCAGGGGGTGCGGGGGTGAATTCACCCCTCCACTTT. This translates into CSARGASGGAGVNSPLHF.

V usage is TRBV6-4 and J usage is TRBJ2-7; TRBD1 might be the D (6 bases). Between the trimmed V and J ends, which lost 6 bases and 4 bases, there was a span of 13 bases. The CDR3 is 13 residues long. Looked up from germline, CDR1 is MRHNA and CDR2 is SNTAGT. In DNA form, the CDR3 reads TGTGCCAGCAGAGGGACACCCCGATACGAGCAGTACTTC. It is translated as CASRGTPRYEQYF.

The chain combines TRBV18 with TRBJ1-1, with a possible D match to TRBD1 (5 bases). V lost 8 bases, J lost 3 bases, and 16 bases lay in between. The CDR3 runs to 14 residues. CDR1 is KGHSH and CDR2 is LQKENI in the germline V gene. The CDR3 sequence: CASRPPGGDTEAFF. Written as DNA, the CDR3 is TGTGCCAGCCGGCCCCCGGGAGGGGACACTGAAGCTTTCTTT.

This chain uses TRBV19 with TRBJ1-5; D remains ambiguous. In germline, CDR1 is LNHDA, CDR2 SQIVND (reference sequence). CDR3 length: 15 amino acids. The ends were cut back, 7 bases at V and 5 bases at J, with 18 bases in the middle. This chain's CDR3 is CASTQAGWEYQPQHF. CDR3 DNA sequence: TGTGCCAGTACCCAGGCGGGGTGGGAGTATCAGCCCCAGCATTTT.

This clonotype occurred a few times. The chain couples TRBV12-3 or TRBV12-4 to TRBJ1-5, with 7 bases that match TRBD1. The CDR3 totals 13 residues. J lost 6 bases, V lost 6 bases, and 5 bases had no gene match. The CDR3 is CASSGQESQPQHF. For the CDR3, the DNA is TGTGCCAGCAGCGGACAGGAGAGTCAGCCCCAGCATTTT.

This clonotype was picked up a small number of times. The J gene is TRBJ1-2, the V gene TRBV20-1; no definite D call. This CDR3 region has 16 residues. V was shortened by 4 bases and J by 4 bases, with 22 bases between the two germline ends. Germline loops: CDR1 DFQATT, CDR2 SNEGSKA (reference sequence). Here the CDR3 DNA reads TGCAGTGCTAACCTACCCCGTTTACCCGTGGGCTATGGCTACACCTTC. Amino acids: CSANLPRLPVGYGYTF.

This chain links TRBV4-1 with TRBJ2-1; TRBD2 matches at 8 bases. J was trimmed by 15 bases and V by 0 bases; bases with no gene match: 13. The CDR3 runs to 15 residues. CDR1 and CDR2 from the germline V gene are MGHRA and YSYEKL. CDR3 DNA: TGCGCCAGCAGCCAAGATGGGACTAGAATCCCATCCCCGTTCTTC. It yields the protein CASSQDGTRIPSPFF.

This clonotype was observed a few times. V usage is TRBV14 and J usage is TRBJ2-4, with D unclear. Germline-derived CDR1 and CDR2 are SGHDN and FVKESK. V was clipped by 1 base and J by 6 bases, with 10 bases between them. The length of the CDR3 is 14 residues. The chain's CDR3 is CASSQGGHINIQYF. The CDR3 DNA sequence: TGTGCCAGCAGCCAAGGTGGCCATATAAACATTCAGTACTTC.

This clonotype was detected only a few times. The chain joins TRBV20-1 to TRBJ2-7; D is ambiguous. The CDR3 is 15 amino acids. Between the trimmed V and J ends, which lost 2 bases and 0 bases, there was a span of 14 bases. Germline CDR1 DFQATT, CDR2 SNEGSKA (reference sequence). CDR3 nucleotide sequence: TGCAGTGCTAGAAGGCCATCCTCACTCTCCTACGAGCAGTACTTC. Amino acid sequence: CSARRPSSLSYEQYF.

This clonotype has more than one count but fewer than ten. V usage is TRBV12-3 or TRBV12-4 and J usage is TRBJ2-2; 12 nucleotides align to TRBD2. The CDR3 is 18 residues long. V dropped 1 base and J dropped 1; count of bases not matched to a gene: 4. The CDR3 coding sequence is TGTGCCAGCAGTTTAGGCCTAGCGGGAGGGCTGAACACCGGGGAGCTGTTTTTT. Translating it yields CASSLGLAGGLNTGELFF.

The chain recombines TRBV6-2 or TRBV6-3 with TRBJ1-1; D might be TRBD1 (5 bases). Trimming pared 2 bases from V and 4 bases from J, leaving 23 bases between. Germline CDR1 is MNHEY and CDR2 is SVGEGT. The length of the CDR3 is 18 residues. The CDR3, as DNA: TGTGCCAGCAGTTACGATCCTTTTCGTCTGGCAGGGCGCACTGAAGCTTTCTTT. As protein: CASSYDPFRLAGRTEAFF.

This clonotype showed up just a few times. The CDR3 DNA is TGTGCCAGCAGTTACTCATCTAGGGTTACCTACGAGCAGTACTTC. Translating gives CASSYSSRVTYEQYF. The V call is TRBV6-2 or TRBV6-3, the J call TRBJ2-7; D ambiguous. This CDR3 has 15 amino acids. CDR1 and CDR2 from the germline V gene are MNHEY and SVGEGT. Trimming shortened V by 0 bases and J by 2 bases, and 11 bases separated the two germline ends.

This CDR3 reads CASSFDRVSNQPQHF. As DNA, the CDR3 is TGTGCCAGCAGCTTCGACAGGGTCTCTAATCAGCCCCAGCATTTT. This chain uses TRBV7-2 with TRBJ1-5, with 7 positions matching TRBD1. The germline CDR1 and CDR2 sequences are SGHTA and FQGNSA. CDR3 size: 15 residues. The V segment lost 3 bases and the J segment 4 bases; nucleotides outside the gene matches: 6.

This clonotype has a count of ten or more. The chain employs TRBV5-1 and TRBJ2-7; D tentatively fits TRBD1 or TRBD2 (5 bases each). This CDR3 region has 14 residues. Germline V gene data show CDR1 as SGHRS and CDR2 as YFSETQ. V was shortened by 1 base and J by 0 bases, with 8 bases between the two germline ends. The CDR3 DNA reads as TGCGCCAGCAGCTTGAACGGGGCCTCCTACGAGCAGTACTTC. This encodes CASSLNGASYEQYF.

The chain links TRBV6-1 to TRBJ2-7; D may correspond to TRBD1 or TRBD2 (5 bases each). The CDR3 contains 18 residues. Per germline, CDR1 MNHNS and CDR2 SASEGT. Trimming stripped 6 bases from V and 2 bases from J, with 26 bases between. The CDR3 DNA sequence: TGTGCCAGCAGCGACGGACACAGAGGGGAAGGGCGGGCCTACGAGCAGTACTTC. This sequence encodes CASSDGHRGEGRAYEQYF.

V usage is TRBV20-1 and J usage is TRBJ2-1; D is undetermined. The V gene's germline CDR1 is DFQATT and CDR2 SNEGSKA (reference sequence). There are 10 residues in the CDR3. V lost 6 bases to trimming and J lost 9 bases, with 9 bases between them. The CDR3 bases are TGCAGTGCCGCGAACAGTGAGCAGTTCTTC. It specifies CSAANSEQFF.

This clonotype was detected many times. The rearrangement links TRBV11-3 to TRBJ2-1; 9 nucleotides agree with TRBD1. The CDR3 consists of 14 residues. V was clipped by 5 bases and J by 8 bases; unmatched bases: 7. Germline loops: CDR1 SGHNT, CDR2 YENEEA. CDR3 nucleotide sequence: TGTGCCAGCAGCCCTGGATGGACAGGGGATGAGCAGTTCTTC. Residues: CASSPGWTGDEQFF.

This CDR3 reads CASSGRHQHF. Written as DNA, the CDR3 is TGTGCCAGCAGTGGAAGGCATCAGCATTTT. The gene calls are TRBV2 and TRBJ1-5; D gene uncertain. V was shortened by 4 bases and J by 13 bases, with 8 bases between the two germline ends. Looked up from germline, CDR1 is SNHLY and CDR2 is FYNNEI. The CDR3 length is 10 residues.

In its sample, this clonotype was seen a few times. This chain joins TRBV4-3 and TRBJ2-1; D is unresolved. There are 17 residues in the CDR3. V lost 0 bases, J lost 2 bases, and 14 bases lay in between. The germline V gene encodes CDR1 LGHNA and CDR2 YSLEER. CDR3 nucleotide sequence: TGCGCCAGCAGCCAAGAGGTTCGGACGAAAGCCTACAATGAGCAGTTCTTC. This encodes CASSQEVRTKAYNEQFF.

There are a few counts of this clonotype. The J gene is TRBJ2-1, the V gene TRBV4-3, with TRBD1 matching 9 bases. The CDR3 is 17 residues long. The germline gives CDR1 LGHNA, CDR2 YSLEER. V lost 2 bases to trimming and J lost 4 bases; unmatched junction nucleotides: 9. The CDR3 sequence is CASSQPPQQGAYNEQFF. For the CDR3, the DNA is TGCGCCAGCAGCCAACCCCCTCAACAGGGGGCTTACAATGAGCAGTTCTTC.

This clonotype was picked up a small number of times. The chain carries TRBV7-8 and TRBJ2-3; TRBD1 is a possible D gene (6 bases). Looked up from germline, CDR1 is SGHVS and CDR2 is FQNEAQ. V was trimmed by 5 bases and J by 0 bases, leaving 18 bases between them. The CDR3 covers 17 residues. For the CDR3, the DNA is TGTGCCAGCAGCCCACACCGACAGGCTGGTAGCACAGATACGCAGTATTTT. Amino acids: CASSPHRQAGSTDTQYF.

This clonotype was observed many times. V gene TRBV6-6 combines with J gene TRBJ2-2, with 8 bases fitting TRBD1. Germline-derived CDR1 and CDR2 are MNHNY and SVGAGI (reference sequence). The CDR3 extends over 16 amino acids. The V gene end was trimmed by 2 bases and the J gene end by 7 bases; junction bases not matched to a gene: 9. The CDR3 DNA sequence: TGTGCCAGCAGTTACGGAAGCCAGGGGGCGAACGGGGAGCTGTTTTTT. Translating it yields CASSYGSQGANGELFF.

This clonotype was counted between two and nine times. V and J are TRBV7-6 and TRBJ2-1; 7 nucleotides line up with TRBD2. The CDR3 loop spans 13 amino acids. Germline trimming cut 6 bases from V and 6 bases from J; bases unmatched to any gene: 5. The germline gives CDR1 SGHVS, CDR2 FNYEAQ. This chain's CDR3 is CASRSGTTNEQFF. CDR3 in DNA: TGTGCCAGCAGGAGCGGGACTACCAATGAGCAGTTCTTC.